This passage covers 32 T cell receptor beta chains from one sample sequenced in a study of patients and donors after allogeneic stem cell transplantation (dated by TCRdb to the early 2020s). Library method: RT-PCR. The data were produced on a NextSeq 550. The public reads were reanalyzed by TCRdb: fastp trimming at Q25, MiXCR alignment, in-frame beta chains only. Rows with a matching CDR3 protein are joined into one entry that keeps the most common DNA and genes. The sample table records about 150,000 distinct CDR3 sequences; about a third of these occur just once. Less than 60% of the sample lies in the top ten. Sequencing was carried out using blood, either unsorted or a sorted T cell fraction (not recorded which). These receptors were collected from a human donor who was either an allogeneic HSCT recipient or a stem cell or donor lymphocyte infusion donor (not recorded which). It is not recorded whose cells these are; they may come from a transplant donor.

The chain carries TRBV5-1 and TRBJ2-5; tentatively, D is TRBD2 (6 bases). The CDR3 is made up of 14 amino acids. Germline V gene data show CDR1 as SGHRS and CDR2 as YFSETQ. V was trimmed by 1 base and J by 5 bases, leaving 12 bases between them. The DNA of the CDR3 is TGCGCCAGCAGCTTGACTAGCCCGTGGGAGACCCAGTACTTC. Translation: CASSLTSPWETQYF. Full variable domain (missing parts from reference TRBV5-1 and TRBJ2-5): KAGVTQTPRYLIKTRGQQVTLSCSPISGHRSVSWYQQTPGQGLQFLFEYFSETQRNKGNFPGRFSGRQFSNSRSEMNVSTLELGDSALYLCASSLTSPWETQYFGPGTRLLVL.

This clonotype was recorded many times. CDR3 protein: CASSPAGLYSNQPQHF. CDR3 coding DNA: TGTGCCAGCAGTCCGGCCGGACTGTATAGCAATCAGCCCCAGCATTTT. This rearrangement joins TRBV28 to TRBJ1-5, with D uncertain. Trimming pared 5 bases from V and 0 bases from J, leaving 14 bases between. Germline V gives CDR1 MDHEN, CDR2 SYDVKM. This CDR3 has 16 amino acids.

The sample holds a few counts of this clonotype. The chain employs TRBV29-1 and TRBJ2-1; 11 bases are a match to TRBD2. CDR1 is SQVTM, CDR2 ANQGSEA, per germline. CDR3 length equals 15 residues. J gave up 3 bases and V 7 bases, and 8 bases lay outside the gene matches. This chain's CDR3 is CSGVLAGGNYNEQFF. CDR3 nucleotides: TGCAGCGGTGTCCTAGCGGGGGGAAACTACAATGAGCAGTTCTTC.

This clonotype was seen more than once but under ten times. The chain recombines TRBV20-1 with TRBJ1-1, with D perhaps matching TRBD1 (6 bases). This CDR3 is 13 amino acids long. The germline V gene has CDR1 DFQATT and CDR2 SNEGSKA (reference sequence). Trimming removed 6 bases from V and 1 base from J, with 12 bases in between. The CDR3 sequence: CSAGGQKNTEAFF. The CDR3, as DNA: TGCAGTGCCGGGGGGCAGAAGAACACTGAAGCTTTCTTT.

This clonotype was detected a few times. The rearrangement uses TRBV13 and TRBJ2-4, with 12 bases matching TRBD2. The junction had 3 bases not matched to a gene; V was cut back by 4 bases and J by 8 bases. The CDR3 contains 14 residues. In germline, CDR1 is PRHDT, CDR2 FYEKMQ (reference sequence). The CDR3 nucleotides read TGTGCCAGCAGCTCAGGACTAGCGGGGCACATTCAGTACTTC. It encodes CASSSGLAGHIQYF.

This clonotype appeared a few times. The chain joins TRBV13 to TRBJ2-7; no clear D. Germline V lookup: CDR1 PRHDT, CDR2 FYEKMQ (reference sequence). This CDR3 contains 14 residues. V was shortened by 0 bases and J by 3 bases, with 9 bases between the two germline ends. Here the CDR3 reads CASSLGGPVYEQYF. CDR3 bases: TGTGCCAGCAGCTTAGGCGGGCCAGTCTACGAGCAGTACTTC. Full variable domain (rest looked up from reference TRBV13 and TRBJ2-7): AAGVIQSPRHLIKEKRETATLKCYPIPRHDTVYWYQQGPGQDPQFLISFYEKMQSDKGSIPDRFSAQQFSDYHSELNMSSLELGDSALYFCASSLGGPVYEQYFGPGTRLTVT.

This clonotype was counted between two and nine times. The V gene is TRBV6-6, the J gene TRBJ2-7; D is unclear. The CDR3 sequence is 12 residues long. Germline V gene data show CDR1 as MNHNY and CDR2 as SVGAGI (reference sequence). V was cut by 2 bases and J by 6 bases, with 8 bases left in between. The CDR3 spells CASSYEGIEQYF. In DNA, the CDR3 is TGTGCCAGCAGTTACGAAGGGATCGAGCAGTACTTC.

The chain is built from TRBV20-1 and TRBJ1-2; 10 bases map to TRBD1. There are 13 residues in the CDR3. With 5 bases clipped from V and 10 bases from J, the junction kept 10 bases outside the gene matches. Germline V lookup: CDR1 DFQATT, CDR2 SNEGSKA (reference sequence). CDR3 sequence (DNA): TGCAGTGCTGGACCGGGACAGGGGAACGACTACACCTTC. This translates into CSAGPGQGNDYTF.

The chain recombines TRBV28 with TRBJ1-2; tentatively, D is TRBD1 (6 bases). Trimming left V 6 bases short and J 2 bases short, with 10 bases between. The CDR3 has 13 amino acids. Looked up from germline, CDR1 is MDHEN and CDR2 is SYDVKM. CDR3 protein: CASSSDSNYGYTF. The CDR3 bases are TGTGCCAGCAGCTCGGACAGCAACTATGGCTACACCTTC.

CDR3 loop: CSATGTGGEGPNYGYTF. The CDR3 region has the DNA TGCAGTGCTACCGGGACAGGGGGCGAGGGTCCAAACTATGGCTACACCTTC. This chain links TRBV20-1 with TRBJ1-2, with 12 bases aligning to TRBD1. The CDR3 consists of 17 residues. The V segment lost 4 bases and the J segment 2 bases; nucleotides outside the gene matches: 11. Germline assignment: CDR1 DFQATT and CDR2 SNEGSKA (reference sequence).

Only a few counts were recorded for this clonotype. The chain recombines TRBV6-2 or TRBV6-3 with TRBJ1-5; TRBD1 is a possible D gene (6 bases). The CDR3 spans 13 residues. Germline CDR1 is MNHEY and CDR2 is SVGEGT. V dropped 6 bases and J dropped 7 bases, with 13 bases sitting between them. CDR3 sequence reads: CASRNREWQPQHF. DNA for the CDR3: TGTGCCAGCAGGAACAGGGAATGGCAGCCCCAGCATTTT.

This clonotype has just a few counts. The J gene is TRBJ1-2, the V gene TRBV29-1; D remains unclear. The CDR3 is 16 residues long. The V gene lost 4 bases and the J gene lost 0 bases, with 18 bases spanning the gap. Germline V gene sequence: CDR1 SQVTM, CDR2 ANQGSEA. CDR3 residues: CSVVPPGQPTNYGYTF. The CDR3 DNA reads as TGCAGCGTTGTCCCTCCCGGGCAGCCGACTAACTATGGCTACACCTTC.

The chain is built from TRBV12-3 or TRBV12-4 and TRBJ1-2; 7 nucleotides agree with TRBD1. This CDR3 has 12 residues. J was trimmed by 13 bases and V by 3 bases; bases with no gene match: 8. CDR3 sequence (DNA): TGTGCCAGCAGTTTTCGACAGGGAACTTCCACCTTC. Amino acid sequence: CASSFRQGTSTF.

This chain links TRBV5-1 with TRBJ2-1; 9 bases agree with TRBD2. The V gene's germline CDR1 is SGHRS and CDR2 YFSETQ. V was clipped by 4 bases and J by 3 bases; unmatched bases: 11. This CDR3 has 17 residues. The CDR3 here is CASSPYLLAGDYNEQFF. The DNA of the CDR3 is TGCGCCAGCAGCCCCTACCTTTTAGCGGGGGACTACAATGAGCAGTTCTTC.

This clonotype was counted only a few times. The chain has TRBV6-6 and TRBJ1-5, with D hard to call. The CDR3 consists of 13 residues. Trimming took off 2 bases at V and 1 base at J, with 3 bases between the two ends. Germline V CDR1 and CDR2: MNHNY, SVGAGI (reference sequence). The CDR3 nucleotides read TGTGCCAGCAGTTACGGGAGCAATCAGCCCCAGCATTTT. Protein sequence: CASSYGSNQPQHF.

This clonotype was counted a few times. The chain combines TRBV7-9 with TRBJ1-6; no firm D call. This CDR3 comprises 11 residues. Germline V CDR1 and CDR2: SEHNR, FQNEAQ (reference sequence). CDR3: CAPLWNSPLHF. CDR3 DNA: TGTGCGCCTTTGTGGAATTCACCCCTCCACTTT.

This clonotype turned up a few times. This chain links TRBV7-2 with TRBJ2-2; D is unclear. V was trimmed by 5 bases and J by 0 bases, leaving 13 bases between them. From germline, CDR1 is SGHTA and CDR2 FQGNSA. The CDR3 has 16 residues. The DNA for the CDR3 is TGTGCCAGCAGCCTCGCCTCTGGGTCGAACACCGGGGAGCTGTTTTTT. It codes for CASSLASGSNTGELFF.

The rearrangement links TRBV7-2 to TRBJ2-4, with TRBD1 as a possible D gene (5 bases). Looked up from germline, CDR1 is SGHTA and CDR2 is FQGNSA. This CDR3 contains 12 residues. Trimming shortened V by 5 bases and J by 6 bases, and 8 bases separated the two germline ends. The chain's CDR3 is CASSPGPNIQYF. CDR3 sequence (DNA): TGTGCCAGCAGCCCAGGGCCAAACATTCAGTACTTC.

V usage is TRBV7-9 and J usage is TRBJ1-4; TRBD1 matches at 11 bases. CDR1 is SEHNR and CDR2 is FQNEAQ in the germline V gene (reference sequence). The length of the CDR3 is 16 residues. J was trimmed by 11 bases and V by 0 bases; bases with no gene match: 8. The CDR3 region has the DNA TGTGCCAGCAGCTTAGCCACCGGGACAGGGGGACAGAAACTGTTTTTT. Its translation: CASSLATGTGGQKLFF.

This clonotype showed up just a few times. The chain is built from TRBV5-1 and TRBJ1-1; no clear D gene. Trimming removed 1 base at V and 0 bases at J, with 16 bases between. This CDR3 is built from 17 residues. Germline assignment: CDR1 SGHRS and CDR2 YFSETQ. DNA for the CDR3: TGCGCCAGCAGCTTGTACGAAAGGGCGCCGATGAACACTGAAGCTTTCTTT. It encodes CASSLYERAPMNTEAFF.

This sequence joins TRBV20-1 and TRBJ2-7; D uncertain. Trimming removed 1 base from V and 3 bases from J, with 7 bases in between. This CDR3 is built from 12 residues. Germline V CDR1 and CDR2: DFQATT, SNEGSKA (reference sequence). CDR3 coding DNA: TGCAGTGCTAGAGTAGGGTTCTACGAGCAGTACTTC. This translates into CSARVGFYEQYF.

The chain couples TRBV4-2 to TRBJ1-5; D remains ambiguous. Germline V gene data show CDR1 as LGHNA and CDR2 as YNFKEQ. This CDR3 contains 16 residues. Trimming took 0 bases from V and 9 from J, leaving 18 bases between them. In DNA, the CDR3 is TGTGCCAGCAGCCAAGAGGAGGGCCGCAATAGTCGGCCCCAGCATTTT. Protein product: CASSQEEGRNSRPQHF.

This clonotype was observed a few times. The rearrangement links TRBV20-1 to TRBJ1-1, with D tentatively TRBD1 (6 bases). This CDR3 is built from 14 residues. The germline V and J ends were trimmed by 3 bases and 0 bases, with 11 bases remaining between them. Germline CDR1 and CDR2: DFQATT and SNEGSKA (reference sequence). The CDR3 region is CSASGGQMNTEAFF. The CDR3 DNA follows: TGCAGTGCTAGTGGGGGCCAGATGAACACTGAAGCTTTCTTT.

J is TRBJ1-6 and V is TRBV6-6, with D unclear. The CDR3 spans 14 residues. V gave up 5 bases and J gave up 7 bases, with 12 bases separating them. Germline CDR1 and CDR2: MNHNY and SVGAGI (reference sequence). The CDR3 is CASSLPRRNSPLHF. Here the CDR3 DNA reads TGTGCCAGCAGTCTTCCCCGCCGGAATTCACCCCTCCACTTT.

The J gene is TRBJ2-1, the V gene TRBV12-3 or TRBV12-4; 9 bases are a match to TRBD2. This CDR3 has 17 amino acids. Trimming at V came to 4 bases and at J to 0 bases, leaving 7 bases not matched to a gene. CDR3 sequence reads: CASSSLLAGISYNEQFF. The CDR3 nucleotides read TGTGCCAGCAGTTCCCTGCTAGCGGGGATCTCCTACAATGAGCAGTTCTTC.

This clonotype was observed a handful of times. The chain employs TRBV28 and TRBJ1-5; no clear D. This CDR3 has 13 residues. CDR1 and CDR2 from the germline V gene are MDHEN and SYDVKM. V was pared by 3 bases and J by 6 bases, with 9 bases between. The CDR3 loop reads CASSFTYRQPQHF. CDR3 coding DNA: TGTGCCAGCAGTTTTACGTATCGTCAGCCCCAGCATTTT.

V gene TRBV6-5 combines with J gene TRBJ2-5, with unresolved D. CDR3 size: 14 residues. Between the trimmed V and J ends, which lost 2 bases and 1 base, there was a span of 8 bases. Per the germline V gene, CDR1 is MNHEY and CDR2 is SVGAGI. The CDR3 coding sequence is TGTGCCAGCAGTTACGGTGGCAGCCAAGAGACCCAGTACTTC. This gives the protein CASSYGGSQETQYF.

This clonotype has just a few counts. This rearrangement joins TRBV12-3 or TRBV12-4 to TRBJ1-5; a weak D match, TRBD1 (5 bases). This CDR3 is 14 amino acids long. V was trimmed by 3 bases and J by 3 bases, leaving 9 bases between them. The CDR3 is CASSFGGDNQPQHF. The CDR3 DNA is TGTGCCAGCAGTTTCGGAGGGGACAATCAGCCCCAGCATTTT.

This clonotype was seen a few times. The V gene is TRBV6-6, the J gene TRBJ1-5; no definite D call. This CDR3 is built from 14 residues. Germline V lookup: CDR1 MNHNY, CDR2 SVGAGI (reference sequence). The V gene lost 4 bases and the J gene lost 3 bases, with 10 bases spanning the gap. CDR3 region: CASSSPLSNQPQHF. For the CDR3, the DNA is TGTGCCAGCAGTTCACCCCTCTCCAATCAGCCCCAGCATTTT.

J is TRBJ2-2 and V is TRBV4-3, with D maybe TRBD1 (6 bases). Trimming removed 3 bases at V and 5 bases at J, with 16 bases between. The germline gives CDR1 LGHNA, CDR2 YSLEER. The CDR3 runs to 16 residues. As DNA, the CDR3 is TGCGCCAGCAGCCACTCTTCAGGGGCCCTTACCGGGGAGCTGTTTTTT. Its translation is CASSHSSGALTGELFF.

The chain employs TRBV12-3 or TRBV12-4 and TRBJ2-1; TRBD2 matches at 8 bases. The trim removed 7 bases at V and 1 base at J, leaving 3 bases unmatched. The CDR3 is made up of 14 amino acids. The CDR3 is CASTPGGSYNEQFF. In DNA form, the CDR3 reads TGTGCCAGCACCCCGGGGGGGTCCTACAATGAGCAGTTCTTC.

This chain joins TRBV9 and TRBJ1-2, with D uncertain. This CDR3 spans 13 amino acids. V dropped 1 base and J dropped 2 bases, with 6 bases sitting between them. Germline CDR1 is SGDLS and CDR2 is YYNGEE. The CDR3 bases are TGTGCCAGCAGCGTACAAGACAACTATGGCTACACCTTC. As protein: CASSVQDNYGYTF. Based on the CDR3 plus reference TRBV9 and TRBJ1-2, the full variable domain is DSGVTQTPKHLITATGQRVTLRCSPRSGDLSVYWYQQSLDQGLQFLIQYYNGEERAKGNILERFSAQQFPDLHSELNLSSLELGDSALYFCASSVQDNYGYTFGSGTRLTVV.